The clone carrying this T cell receptor beta chain came up once. The antigen is not known. Through a sample-barcoded 5' primer and a J-beta primer mix, a second PCR was run for roughly 6 to 11 cycles. Each CDR3 protein is one row after TCRdb ran MiXCR on the 5' RACE reads. The profile shows roughly 860,000 distinct CDR3 sequences, roughly 60% of them singletons. The sample comes from a study of blood T cells in healthy people across ages. Overall study results and limits: Lack of knowledge of donor CMV status possibly confounded expanded clonotype changes.

Germline V gives CDR1 LGHNA, CDR2 YNFKEQ. V was clipped by 0 bases and J by 0 bases, with 10 bases between them. CDR3 length equals 16 residues. Sequenced input: blood. This sequence originates from a man aged 30-40 years in good health. This sequence joins TRBV4-2 and TRBJ2-3, with D possibly TRBD1 on 5 matching bases. CDR3 in amino acids: CASSQDDRPSTDTQYF. The CDR3 DNA reads TGTGCCAGCAGCCAAGATGACAGACCGAGCACAGATACGCAGTATTTT.